This T cell receptor (beta chain) was observed in a study of CD8 T cells in Susac syndrome. Sequencing of TCR beta was carried out in blood CD8+ and CD4+ T cells. Each multiple sclerosis control was a treatment-naive patient with relapsing-remitting disease that was either stable or active. The CD8+ and CD4+ T cells were negatively isolated, with the TEMRA cells enriched by FACS. Per the germline V gene, CDR1 is SQVTM and CDR2 is ANQGSEA. V was trimmed by 4 bases and J by 10 bases, leaving 14 bases between them. The length of the CDR3 is 12 residues. RNA was extracted with the RNeasy kit, and a quantity of roughly 0.45 to 1 ug was reverse transcribed using random hexamers. The authors amplified TCR beta CDR3 across 54 Vbeta and 13 Jbeta using immunoSEQ multiplex PCR. Via MiXCR, TCRdb re-called the immunoSEQ multiplex PCR reads, giving one row per CDR3 protein. The profile shows 330,000 or so distinct CDR3 sequences, about 88% of them singletons.

Sequenced sample: CD8+ T cells from PBMCs. The receptor comes from a human donor with multiple sclerosis. The chain carries TRBV29-1 and TRBJ2-1; possible D gene TRBD2, 6 bases. The CDR3, as DNA: TGCAGCGTTGTCGAGGCGGGGTGGGAGCAGTTCTTC. It specifies CSVVEAGWEQFF.